A single sample is the source of the 25 T cell receptor beta chains below, sequenced in a study of shared clonotypes between healthy human individuals. The table came from immunoSEQ multiplex PCR; TCRdb's copy has only in-frame clones and leaves some out. The sample records 1,400,000 or so clones, 98% being singletons. Sequencing input: naive CD4+ T cells sorted from blood. Subset of the sample: CD45RA+ positively selected. The origin of the receptors is a man younger than 40 in good health.

The CDR3 coding sequence is TGCGCCAGCAGCTACGGACAGGGGCGGGTCGGGGAGCTGTTTTTT. This sequence encodes CASSYGQGRVGELFF. The chain uses TRBV5-1 and TRBJ2-2, with 9 positions matching TRBD1. Looked up from germline, CDR1 is SGHRS and CDR2 is YFSETQ. V lost 3 bases, J lost 7 bases, and 7 bases stayed unmatched. The CDR3 is 15 residues long.

CDR3 protein: CASSFRNTRRSNEQFF. For the CDR3, the DNA is TGTGCCAGCAGCTTTAGGAATACTAGAAGGAGCAATGAGCAGTTCTTC. The chain links TRBV11-3 to TRBJ2-1, with a tentative D call TRBD2 (5 bases). Germline CDR1 reads SGHNT; CDR2 reads YENEEA. With 3 bases removed from V and 6 bases from J, the gap between germline ends came to 18 bases. The CDR3 spans 16 residues.

The chain joins TRBV4-1 to TRBJ2-1, with D perhaps matching TRBD2 (6 bases). The CDR3 runs to 16 residues. Germline V gene sequence: CDR1 MGHRA, CDR2 YSYEKL. Trimming left V 0 bases short and J 3 bases short, with 12 bases between. The CDR3 is CASSQEEAGRYNEQFF. The CDR3, as DNA: TGCGCCAGCAGCCAAGAGGAAGCGGGCCGCTACAATGAGCAGTTCTTC.

The chain joins TRBV18 to TRBJ2-7, with D possibly being TRBD2 (5 bases). Per germline, CDR1 KGHSH and CDR2 LQKENI. The CDR3 is 14 residues long. The V end was cut by 1 base, the J end by 5 bases, with 12 bases between. The CDR3 DNA is TGTGCCAGCTCACCACGGGCTAGCATCAACGAGCAGTACTTC. Translating it yields CASSPRASINEQYF.

Note on this clone: One end of the junction is discordant with germline, which a read error may explain. This chain connects TRBV30 to TRBJ2-7; TRBD2 matches 8 bases. The germline CDR1 and CDR2 sequences are GTSNPN and SVGIG (reference sequence). The CDR3 contains 11 residues. The CDR3 sequence: CAWSSIAGPHF. The CDR3, as DNA: TGTGCCTGGAGTAGTATAGCGGGACCCCACTTC.

In DNA form, the CDR3 reads TGTGCCAGCCAGACGAAGGAGCAGTACTTC. It is translated as CASQTKEQYF. The chain combines TRBV25-1 with TRBJ2-7; D gene ambiguous. This CDR3 is 10 amino acids long. Trimming took 8 bases from V and 7 from J, leaving 9 bases between them. Per germline, CDR1 MGHDK and CDR2 SYGVNS.

V and J are TRBV7-6 and TRBJ2-2, with a possible D match to TRBD1 (5 bases). Trimming removed 1 base from V and 2 bases from J, with 17 bases in between. This CDR3 spans 18 amino acids. Germline values: CDR1 SGHVS, CDR2 FNYEAQ. CDR3 sequence reads: CASSLVPLVGHNTGELFF. CDR3 in DNA: TGTGCCAGCAGCTTAGTTCCCCTTGTTGGACACAACACCGGGGAGCTGTTTTTT.

Comment on this clone: This same CDR3 is encoded by further DNA sequences in the sample. The chain links TRBV18 to TRBJ2-3, with unresolved D. V was shortened by 3 bases and J by 0 bases, with 7 bases between the two germline ends. Germline values: CDR1 KGHSH, CDR2 LQKENI. The CDR3 spans 14 residues. The CDR3 bases are TGTGCCAGCTCACCCACAGCGAGCACAGATACGCAGTATTTT. Translating gives CASSPTASTDTQYF.

The chain couples TRBV15 to TRBJ2-7, with D unclear. This CDR3 comprises 15 residues. Germline V gene sequence: CDR1 LNHNV, CDR2 YYDKDF (reference sequence). V was shortened by 0 bases and J by 4 bases, with 13 bases between the two germline ends. The CDR3 DNA reads as TGTGCCACCAGCAGAGATCCCTCGACGGCGTACGAGCAGTACTTC. This sequence encodes CATSRDPSTAYEQYF.

V and J are TRBV2 and TRBJ1-3; D remains ambiguous. This CDR3 region has 12 residues. Germline V gene sequence: CDR1 SNHLY, CDR2 FYNNEI. V lost 6 bases, J lost 3 bases, and 6 bases lay in between. Written as DNA, the CDR3 is TGTGCCAGCAGAACCGATGGAAACACCATATATTTT. It encodes CASRTDGNTIYF.

V and J are TRBV7-8 and TRBJ2-7; tentative D call: TRBD2 (6 bases). The germline gives CDR1 SGHVS, CDR2 FQNEAQ. The CDR3 length is 17 residues. V was pared by 2 bases and J by 0 bases, with 17 bases between. The CDR3 loop is CASSLLLASGDSYEQYF. As DNA, the CDR3 is TGTGCCAGCAGCTTACTTCTTGCATCGGGAGACTCCTACGAGCAGTACTTC.

This clone was observed once. The V gene is TRBV30, the J gene TRBJ2-7; tentatively, D is TRBD1 (5 bases). Germline values: CDR1 GTSNPN, CDR2 SVGIG (reference sequence). This CDR3 has 13 residues. The germline V and J ends were trimmed by 8 bases and 6 bases, with 20 bases remaining between them. CDR3 in DNA: TGTGCCACGAAGGGGTCACGGGTTCGCGAGCAGTACTTC. Protein product: CATKGSRVREQYF.

The CDR3 region is CASTPPAKNLAYEQYF. Written as DNA, the CDR3 is TGTGCCAGCACCCCCCCGGCGAAGAACCTCGCCTACGAGCAGTACTTC. The V call is TRBV11-2, the J call TRBJ2-7, with D uncertain. Germline V gene lookup returns CDR1 SGHAT and CDR2 FQNNGV. The germline V and J ends were trimmed by 7 bases and 2 bases, with 21 bases remaining between them. This CDR3 is built from 16 residues.

Turning to this clone: The same CDR3 is also encoded by other DNA sequences in this sample. The chain links TRBV7-9 to TRBJ2-7, with D unresolved. Germline V gene data show CDR1 as SEHNR and CDR2 as FQNEAQ (reference sequence). V was cut by 3 bases and J by 5 bases, with 5 bases left in between. The CDR3 has 11 amino acids. The CDR3 sequence is CASSLADEQYF. In DNA form, the CDR3 reads TGTGCCAGCAGCTTGGCGGACGAGCAGTACTTC.

The rearrangement uses TRBV10-1 and TRBJ2-7, with TRBD1 identical over 8 bases. There are 13 residues in the CDR3. The V segment lost 6 bases and the J segment 5 bases; nucleotides outside the gene matches: 6. Germline CDR1 is WNHNN and CDR2 is SYGVQD (reference sequence). For the CDR3, the DNA is TGCGCCAGCAGCCTACAGGGGGGCCACGAGCAGTACTTC. Translating it yields CASSLQGGHEQYF.

Here the CDR3 DNA reads TGCGCCAGCAGTGAGGTCCAACCCAATGAGCAGTTCTTC. Its protein is CASSEVQPNEQFF. The genes are TRBV10-1 and TRBJ2-1, with D unclear. The CDR3 covers 13 residues. Trimming removed 2 bases at V and 6 bases at J, with 8 bases between. Germline V gene sequence: CDR1 WNHNN, CDR2 SYGVQD (reference sequence).

The V and J genes are TRBV20-1 and TRBJ2-1; no definite D call. V lost 7 bases to trimming and J lost 7 bases, with 8 bases between them. Germline CDR1 DFQATT, CDR2 SNEGSKA (reference sequence). The CDR3 runs 10 residues. In nucleotides, the CDR3 is TGCAGTGGAAGCTGGAATGAGCAGTTCTTC. Translating gives CSGSWNEQFF.

The chain has TRBV14 and TRBJ2-1, with D perhaps being TRBD1 or TRBD2 (6 bases each). Germline V gives CDR1 SGHDN, CDR2 FVKESK. The CDR3 extends over 16 amino acids. V was cut by 1 base and J by 2 bases, with 12 bases left in between. CDR3 sequence (DNA): TGTGCCAGCAGCCAAGGAGGGGGGTTGGCCTACAATGAGCAGTTCTTC. This codes for CASSQGGGLAYNEQFF.

This chain joins TRBV5-4 and TRBJ2-4, with no clear D. V gave up 1 base and J gave up 0 bases, with 11 bases separating them. The CDR3 spans 16 residues. CDR1 and CDR2 from the germline V gene are SGHNT and YYREEE (reference sequence). The CDR3 DNA sequence: TGTGCCAGCAGCTTGCGTTCCGTCGGAGCCAAAAACATTCAGTACTTC. Amino acid sequence: CASSLRSVGAKNIQYF.

The rearrangement links TRBV18 to TRBJ1-5; maybe TRBD1 (6 bases). The CDR3 consists of 15 residues. Deletions cut 6 bases from V and 3 bases from J, with 15 bases between. The germline CDR1 and CDR2 sequences are KGHSH and LQKENI. For the CDR3, the DNA is TGTGCCAGCTCCCTCCCGGGGGGGGCCAATCAGCCCCAGCATTTT. Its translation: CASSLPGGANQPQHF.

This rearrangement joins TRBV18 to TRBJ2-7; D gene uncertain. CDR3 length: 15 amino acids. Germline lookup yields CDR1 KGHSH and CDR2 LQKENI. V was cut by 0 bases and J by 3 bases, with 12 bases left in between. CDR3 sequence reads: CASSPPISALYEQYF. As DNA, the CDR3 is TGTGCCAGCTCACCACCTATTAGTGCGCTCTACGAGCAGTACTTC.

This chain connects TRBV9 to TRBJ2-7; 9 bases match TRBD2. CDR3 length equals 16 residues. The germline V gene has CDR1 SGDLS and CDR2 YYNGEE. V lost 3 bases to trimming and J lost 2 bases; unmatched junction nucleotides: 9. As DNA, the CDR3 is TGTGCCAGCAGCGCCCTCACGGGACTAGCCCCCTACGAGCAGTACTTC. The encoded protein is CASSALTGLAPYEQYF.

The chain is built from TRBV29-1 and TRBJ2-1; TRBD1 matches 7 bases. The CDR3 contains 12 residues. The germline V gene has CDR1 SQVTM and CDR2 ANQGSEA. Trimming took 6 bases from V and 4 from J; bases not matched to a gene: 3. The DNA for the CDR3 is TGCAGCGTAGGGACAGCATACAATGAGCAGTTCTTC. Translation gives CSVGTAYNEQFF.

The chain couples TRBV7-2 to TRBJ1-2; TRBD1 is a possible D gene (5 bases). The CDR3 is made up of 18 amino acids. Germline V gene lookup returns CDR1 SGHTA and CDR2 FQGNSA. V shed 0 bases and J shed 4 bases, with 21 bases lying between them. CDR3 bases: TGTGCCAGCAGCTTAGCTGGCTGGGGTCAAGACAGCACCTATGGCTACACCTTC. Amino acids: CASSLAGWGQDSTYGYTF. The full variable domain, with the rest looked up from reference TRBV7-2 and TRBJ1-2, is GAGVSQSPSNKVTEKGKDVELRCDPISGHTALYWYRQSLGQGLEFLIYFQGNSAPDKSGLPSDRFSAERTGGSVSTLTIQRTQQEDSAVYLCASSLAGWGQDSTYGYTFGSGTRLTVV.

The chain combines TRBV12-1 with TRBJ2-7; the table assigns TRBD1, which was not confirmed against the DNA. TRBV12-1 is flagged as a pseudogene. CDR3 length equals 12 residues. The CDR3 nucleotides are TGTGCCAGCCATCAGGGGGAATACGAGCAGTACTTC. Translation gives CASHQGEYEQYF.